These 24 T cell receptor beta chains were all obtained from the same sample, sequenced in a study of blood T cell repertoires in COVID-19. Sequenced by immunoSEQ multiplex PCR; TCRdb stores in-frame clones only, minus some. Of some 37,000 clones listed, approximately 87% are singletons. The sample was peripheral blood. Every receptor here comes from a man in his 70s with acute or convalescent COVID-19.

The J gene is TRBJ1-2, the V gene TRBV18; 9 bases agree with TRBD1. This CDR3 region has 17 residues. Per the germline V gene, CDR1 is KGHSH and CDR2 is LQKENI. J was trimmed by 5 bases and V by 0 bases; bases with no gene match: 10. The CDR3 nucleotides read TGTGCCAGCTCACCACCAAACCAACAGGGGGCATGGTATGGCTACACCTTC. Protein product: CASSPPNQQGAWYGYTF.

The chain employs TRBV7-2 and TRBJ1-5; D remains unclear. This CDR3 spans 16 amino acids. V lost 5 bases to trimming and J lost 6 bases, with 20 bases between them. Germline lookup yields CDR1 SGHTA and CDR2 FQGNSA. The CDR3, as DNA: TGTGCCAGCAGCACAAACTCGGGGAATAACGGTCAGCCCCAGCATTTT. This gives the protein CASSTNSGNNGQPQHF.

The chain couples TRBV18 to TRBJ1-1; weak D call: TRBD1 (6 bases). This CDR3 contains 13 residues. Germline lookup yields CDR1 KGHSH and CDR2 LQKENI. Deletions cut 4 bases from V and 4 bases from J, with 10 bases between. The CDR3 sequence: CASSQTGSTEAFF. The CDR3 DNA is TGTGCCAGCTCACAAACAGGGTCCACTGAAGCTTTCTTT. Using reference TRBV18 and TRBJ1-1 for the parts outside the CDR3, the full variable domain is NAGVMQNPRHLVRRRGQEARLRCSPMKGHSHVYWYRQLPEEGLKFMVYLQKENIIDESGMPKERFSAEFPKEGPSILRIQQVVRGDSAAYFCASSQTGSTEAFFGQGTRLTVV.

The chain has TRBV10-3 and TRBJ2-5; maybe TRBD2 (5 bases). This CDR3 is 15 amino acids long. V dropped 0 bases and J dropped 5 bases, with 13 bases sitting between them. The germline V gene encodes CDR1 ENHRY and CDR2 SYGVKD. The CDR3 coding sequence is TGTGCCATCAGTGAGTCGAGGGCTGGTATTGAGACCCAGTACTTC. It specifies CAISESRAGIETQYF.

The genes are TRBV19 and TRBJ2-1; TRBD2 agrees at 7 bases. The CDR3 spans 19 residues. J lost 0 bases, V lost 5 bases, and 16 bases had no gene match. In germline, CDR1 is LNHDA, CDR2 SQIVND (reference sequence). CDR3 in DNA: TGTGCCAGTAGTCCAGGAGGGTCAGCGGGGCTGAGCTCCTACAATGAGCAGTTCTTC. Encoded protein: CASSPGGSAGLSSYNEQFF.

The rearrangement joins TRBV11-2 to TRBJ1-6; the D gene is possibly TRBD1 (5 bases). Germline lookup yields CDR1 SGHAT and CDR2 FQNNGV. V was pared by 10 bases and J by 8 bases, with 15 bases between. This CDR3 is 13 amino acids long. The CDR3 nucleotides are TGTGCCACGGTGGACAACGTAGATTCACCCCTCCACTTT. It specifies CATVDNVDSPLHF. The full variable domain, its missing parts supplied by reference TRBV11-2 and TRBJ1-6, is EAGVAQSPRYKIIEKRQSVAFWCNPISGHATLYWYQQILGQGPKLLIQFQNNGVVDDSQLPKDRFSAERLKGVDSTLKIQPAKLEDSAVYLCATVDNVDSPLHFGNGTRLTVT.

V is TRBV10-3 and J is TRBJ2-7; 11 nucleotides match TRBD1. The V segment lost 4 bases and the J segment 5 bases; nucleotides outside the gene matches: 7. The CDR3 length is 15 residues. CDR1 and CDR2 (germline): ENHRY, SYGVKD. The CDR3 here is CAISATGTGGDEQYF. The CDR3 coding sequence is TGTGCCATCAGTGCCACCGGGACAGGGGGGGACGAGCAGTACTTC.

This clone came up once. The chain combines TRBV11-2 with TRBJ2-1, with 8 bases that match TRBD2. Unmatched junction bases numbered 2, after V lost 1 base and J lost 6 bases. This CDR3 has 14 amino acids. Germline V CDR1 and CDR2: SGHAT, FQNNGV. CDR3 amino acids: CASSLAGGTNEQFF. CDR3 coding DNA: TGTGCCAGCAGCTTAGCGGGGGGGACCAATGAGCAGTTCTTC.

The J gene is TRBJ2-5, the V gene TRBV29-1, with D perhaps matching TRBD2 (5 bases). Germline V lookup: CDR1 SQVTM, CDR2 ANQGSEA. This CDR3 spans 13 amino acids. The V end was cut by 3 bases, the J end by 5 bases, with 13 bases between. The CDR3 loop reads CSVDLSGGETQYF. Here the CDR3 DNA reads TGCAGCGTTGACCTGAGCGGTGGGGAGACCCAGTACTTC.

V and J are TRBV4-3 and TRBJ2-3, with a weak D call TRBD2 (5 bases). Trimming shortened V by 1 base and J by 4 bases, and 9 bases separated the two germline ends. Germline CDR1 reads LGHNA; CDR2 reads YSLEER. The CDR3 is made up of 14 amino acids. CDR3 coding DNA: TGCGCCAGCAGCCAAGCAGCGGAGCCAGATACGCAGTATTTT. Protein: CASSQAAEPDTQYF.

CDR3 in DNA: TGTGCCAGAAGCTTGAACCGGGAGGGCCGGGGAGATACGCAGTATTTT. It is translated as CARSLNREGRGDTQYF. The gene calls are TRBV5-3 and TRBJ2-3; 8 positions match TRBD2. TRBV5-3 is classed as an ORF, of uncertain function. The CDR3 runs 16 residues. Trimming removed 1 base from V and 5 bases from J; junction bases left unmatched: 9.

CDR3 nucleotide sequence: TGTGCCACCAGTGACGGGGACAGCTATGGCTACACCTTC. It codes for CATSDGDSYGYTF. The chain employs TRBV24-1 and TRBJ1-2, with TRBD1 matching 7 bases. This CDR3 has 13 amino acids. Germline V gene sequence: CDR1 KGHDR, CDR2 SFDVKD. J gave up 4 bases and V 4 bases, and 2 bases lay outside the gene matches.

This clone was counted once. The V and J genes are TRBV10-2 and TRBJ2-2; unclear D gene. The CDR3 runs 15 residues. The V gene's germline CDR1 is WSHSY and CDR2 SAAADI. Trimming removed 3 bases from V and 11 bases from J, with 19 bases in between. Here the CDR3 DNA reads TGCGCCAGCAGTGATATAGTGGCTAGTCTTAGTGAGCTGTTTTTT. It is translated as CASSDIVASLSELFF.

The chain joins TRBV9 to TRBJ2-7, with 7 bases fitting TRBD2. The CDR3 extends over 15 amino acids. Germline CDR1 SGDLS, CDR2 YYNGEE. V lost 2 bases and J lost 2; bases outside the gene matches: 7. CDR3 in amino acids: CASSVGAGDPYEQYF. CDR3 DNA sequence: TGTGCCAGCAGCGTCGGGGCGGGAGATCCCTACGAGCAGTACTTC.

The genes are TRBV10-3 and TRBJ2-1, with 12 bases matching TRBD2. The CDR3 length is 14 residues. CDR1 and CDR2 (germline): ENHRY, SYGVKD. Trimming took 8 bases from V and 8 from J; bases not matched to a gene: 7. The CDR3 DNA is TGTGCCATCTTTCGACTAGCGGGAGCGTATGAGCAGTTCTTC. Its protein product is CAIFRLAGAYEQFF.

The genes are TRBV7-2 and TRBJ2-3; D possibly corresponds to TRBD1 (6 bases). The germline CDR1 and CDR2 sequences are SGHTA and FQGNSA. Trimming pared 4 bases from V and 2 bases from J, leaving 10 bases between. The CDR3 spans 14 residues. CDR3 DNA: TGTGCCAGCAGCTCACAGGGTTTCACAGATACGCAGTATTTT. Its translation is CASSSQGFTDTQYF.

The count of this clone is one. V gene TRBV18 combines with J gene TRBJ2-3, with 7 bases aligning to TRBD2. The CDR3 extends over 16 amino acids. V was pared by 8 bases and J by 1 base, with 12 bases of the junction left unmatched. Germline V gene sequence: CDR1 KGHSH, CDR2 LQKENI. This chain's CDR3 is CASTYSAGARTDTQYF. CDR3 in DNA: TGTGCCAGCACTTACTCGGCGGGAGCGCGCACAGATACGCAGTATTTT.

This clone was seen just once. The chain is built from TRBV28 and TRBJ1-2, with D possibly being TRBD1 (6 bases). CDR1 is MDHEN and CDR2 is SYDVKM in the germline V gene. The germline V and J ends were trimmed by 4 bases and 7 bases, with 16 bases remaining between them. CDR3 size: 14 residues. The CDR3 sequence: CASSSGTTKRGYTF. The CDR3 nucleotides are TGTGCCAGCAGTTCCGGGACAACGAAGCGTGGCTACACCTTC.

The rearrangement uses TRBV28 and TRBJ1-1; 7 nucleotides match TRBD1. The germline V gene has CDR1 MDHEN and CDR2 SYDVKM. The ends lost 2 bases at V and 4 bases at J; junction bases unmatched: 7. The CDR3 has 15 residues. CDR3 amino acids: CASSLTTGTSTEAFF. Written as DNA, the CDR3 is TGTGCCAGCAGTTTAACGACAGGGACGAGCACTGAAGCTTTCTTT. Using reference TRBV28 and TRBJ1-1 for the parts outside the CDR3, the full variable domain is DVKVTQSSRYLVKRTGEKVFLECVQDMDHENMFWYRQDPGLGLRLIYFSYDVKMKEKGDIPEGYSVSREKKERFSLILESASTNQTSMYLCASSLTTGTSTEAFFGQGTRLTVV.

The chain has TRBV19 and TRBJ1-3; D not resolved. Germline loops: CDR1 LNHDA, CDR2 SQIVND (reference sequence). Trimming stripped 8 bases from V and 1 base from J, with 9 bases between. CDR3 length: 13 amino acids. CDR3 protein: CASWTASGNTIYF. The CDR3, as DNA: TGTGCCAGTTGGACTGCTTCTGGAAACACCATATATTTT.

The gene calls are TRBV7-2 and TRBJ1-1; maybe TRBD1 (5 bases). CDR3 size: 13 residues. The V gene lost 5 bases and the J gene lost 1 base, with 8 bases spanning the gap. Looked up from germline, CDR1 is SGHTA and CDR2 is FQGNSA. CDR3 in DNA: TGTGCCAGCAGCGTTCAGGGGAACACTGAAGCTTTCTTT. Encoded protein: CASSVQGNTEAFF.

V gene TRBV7-2 combines with J gene TRBJ2-3; 7 nucleotides line up with TRBD2. Per germline, CDR1 SGHTA and CDR2 FQGNSA. The CDR3 totals 14 residues. The V gene end was trimmed by 5 bases and the J gene end by 2 bases; junction bases not matched to a gene: 4. In DNA, the CDR3 is TGTGCCAGCAGCATACTAGCGATCACAGATACGCAGTATTTT. It specifies CASSILAITDTQYF.

J is TRBJ1-5 and V is TRBV4-2, with 11 bases matching TRBD1. This CDR3 has 15 amino acids. Per the germline V gene, CDR1 is LGHNA and CDR2 is YNFKEQ. The V and J ends lost 3 bases and 7 bases, in that order; junction bases with no gene match: 5. This CDR3 is CASSQGQGEGQPQHF. The CDR3 DNA reads as TGTGCCAGCAGCCAGGGACAGGGGGAGGGACAGCCCCAGCATTTT.

DNA for the CDR3: TGTGCTAGTGGCCCCCGGACAGGGGACAATGAGCAGTTCTTC. Protein: CASGPRTGDNEQFF. The chain links TRBV12-5 to TRBJ2-1; 9 bases line up with TRBD1. Per the germline V gene, CDR1 is LGHNT and CDR2 is FRNRAP. V trimming: 6 bases; J trimming: 5 bases; junction bases outside the gene matches: 5. The CDR3 sequence is 14 residues long.